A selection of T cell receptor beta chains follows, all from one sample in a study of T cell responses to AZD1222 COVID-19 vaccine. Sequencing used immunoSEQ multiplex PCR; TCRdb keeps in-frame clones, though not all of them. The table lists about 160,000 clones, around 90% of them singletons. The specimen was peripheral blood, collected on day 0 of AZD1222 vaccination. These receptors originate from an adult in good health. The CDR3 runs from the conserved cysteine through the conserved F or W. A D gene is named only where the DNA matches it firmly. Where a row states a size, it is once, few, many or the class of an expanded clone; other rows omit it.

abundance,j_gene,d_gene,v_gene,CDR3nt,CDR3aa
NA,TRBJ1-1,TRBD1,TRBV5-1,TGCGCCAGCAGCTTGGAGGGGGCTAGGTACACTGAAGCTTTCTTT,CASSLEGARYTEAFF
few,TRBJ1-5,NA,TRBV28,TGTGCCAGCAGTCTATTGGGGAATCAGCCCCAGCATTTT,CASSLLGNQPQHF
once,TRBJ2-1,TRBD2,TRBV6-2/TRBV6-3,TGTGCCAGCAGTTACGGGACTAGCGGATCGGCCTACAATGAGCAGTTCTTC,CASSYGTSGSAYNEQFF
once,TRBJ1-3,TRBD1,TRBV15,TGTGCCACCAGCAGATCTCTTCCAGGGGGGACTGGAAACACCATATATTTT,CATSRSLPGGTGNTIYF
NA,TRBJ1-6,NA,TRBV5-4,TGTGCCAGCAGCTTGGGGGCGGGCGGAGAGAATTCACCCCTCCACTTT,CASSLGAGGENSPLHF
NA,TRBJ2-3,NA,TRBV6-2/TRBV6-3,TGTGCCAGCACCCCACTACGAAGCGGAACTAGCACAGATACGCAGTATTTT,CASTPLRSGTSTDTQYF
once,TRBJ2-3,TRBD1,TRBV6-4,TGTGCCAGCAGTCCATCGGCCGGGACAGGGGGCCTTTTGGATACGCAGTATTTT,CASSPSAGTGGLLDTQYF
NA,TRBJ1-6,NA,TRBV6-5,TGTGCCAGCAGGGGCCAGATCGGGGCGGGGTCACCCCTCCACTTT,CASRGQIGAGSPLHF
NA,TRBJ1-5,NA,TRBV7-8,TGTGCCAGCAGCTACGACTATAGCAATCAGCCCCAGCATTTT,CASSYDYSNQPQHF
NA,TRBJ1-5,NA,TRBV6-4,TGTGCCAGCAGTGCAGGGGGCAATCAGCCCCAGCATTTT,CASSAGGNQPQHF
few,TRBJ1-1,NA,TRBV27,TGTGCCAGCAGTTTATTGGCCAGCTTCATGAACACTGAAGCTTTCTTT,CASSLLASFMNTEAFF
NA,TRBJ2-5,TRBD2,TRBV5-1,TGCGCCAGCAGTCCAGAGACTAGCGGGCGGGAGACCCAGTACTTC,CASSPETSGRETQYF
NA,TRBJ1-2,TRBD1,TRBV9,TGTGCCAGCAGCGTAGAATCAGGGACAGGGTCCTATGGCTACACCTTC,CASSVESGTGSYGYTF
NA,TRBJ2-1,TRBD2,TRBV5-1,TGCGCCAGCGCCGGACTAGCGGGGGGTTATGAGCAGTTCTTC,CASAGLAGGYEQFF
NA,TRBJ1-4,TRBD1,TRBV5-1,TGCGCCAGCGGAGTACAGGGGGCGGGGGAAAAACTGTTTTTT,CASGVQGAGEKLFF
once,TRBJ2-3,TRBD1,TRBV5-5,TGTGCCAGCAGTCGACAGGGAAGGAGCTTGACAGATACGCAGTATTTT,CASSRQGRSLTDTQYF
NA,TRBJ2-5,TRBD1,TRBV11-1,TGTGCCAGCCCTCCTGGGCAGGGGGCAAGGACCCAGTACTTC,CASPPGQGARTQYF
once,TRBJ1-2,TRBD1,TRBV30,TGTGCCTGGAGTGTAAATTCAGGGGGCAGCGGCTACACCTTC,CAWSVNSGGSGYTF
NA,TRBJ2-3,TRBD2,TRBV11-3,TGTGCCAGCAGCTTAGAGGGTAGCGGGAGTGGCACAGATACGCAGTATTTT,CASSLEGSGSGTDTQYF
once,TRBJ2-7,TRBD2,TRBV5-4,TGTGCCAGCAGCTCCTATAGCGGGAGCGGGTACGAGCAGTACTTC,CASSSYSGSGYEQYF